The present TCR beta chain was sequenced within a study of T cell repertoires in cytomegalovirus infection. Looking at the study overall: Public TCR beta signatures indicated both CMV infection and matching HLA type.

One entry per CDR3 protein, called by TCRdb with MiXCR from the reads. The sample gives some 170,000 distinct CDR3 sequences, approximately 18% of which show up once; approximately 26% is in the top ten. Germline V gene lookup returns CDR1 SGHRS and CDR2 YFSETQ. V was shortened by 6 bases and J by 6 bases, with 15 bases between the two germline ends. This CDR3 contains 13 residues. This chain joins TRBV5-1 and TRBJ1-2, with D unresolved. The sequenced sample was CD8+ T cells from PBMCs. This clonotype was sampled from a human donor in good health (CMV status not recorded). Some clones in this sample may be carry-over from other donors' samples. This chain's CDR3 is CASTSTRRDGYTF. The CDR3 DNA is TGCGCCAGCACTTCTACCCGACGAGATGGCTACACCTTC.